The 16 T cell receptor beta chains listed next were all sequenced from one sample in a study of regulatory T cells in long-lasting Graves disease (dated by TCRdb to the early 2020s). The sample's time point label, in plain terms: newly diagnosed GD, antithyroid drugs for less than 3 months. RNA was extracted from PBMCs in TRIzol for both TCR sequencing and RNA sequencing. The library relied on multiplex PCR. Sequenced on an Illumina HiSeq 4000. CDR3 regions were amplified by Arm-PCR with iRepertoire HTBI primers to construct TCR beta libraries. TCRdb handled the public reads itself, with Q25 trimming in fastp and clone calling in MiXCR, and kept productive beta chains. Rows merge per CDR3 protein into single entries with the most common DNA and genes. This sample comprises around 360,000 distinct CDR3 sequences, roughly 15% of them detected only once. The ten largest clones take up 20% of the sample.

The same data also went into a second study, on T cells in Graves' hyperthyroidism and ophthalmopathy.

Material: peripheral blood mononuclear cells (PBMCs), obtained at new diagnosis, from a patient treated with antithyroid drugs. These receptors originate from a woman under 30 with Graves disease. Donor details come from another sample of the same person, matched by shared clones.

This clonotype came up a few times. The CDR3 here is CASSFQGNEQFF. The DNA for the CDR3 is TGCGCCAGCAGCTTCCAGGGGAATGAGCAGTTCTTC. The chain carries TRBV5-1 and TRBJ2-1, with a weak D call TRBD1 (6 bases). The germline V and J ends were trimmed by 2 bases and 7 bases, with 7 bases remaining between them. This CDR3 spans 12 amino acids. Germline assignment: CDR1 SGHRS and CDR2 YFSETQ.

This clonotype was seen at least ten times. The CDR3 DNA sequence: TGTGCCAGCTCACCTCGCACAGGTTCCAACACCGGGGAGCTGTTTTTT. This encodes CASSPRTGSNTGELFF. The rearrangement joins TRBV18 to TRBJ2-2, with D possibly TRBD1 on 5 matching bases. Germline V gene lookup returns CDR1 KGHSH and CDR2 LQKENI. This CDR3 is built from 16 residues. Trimming stripped 3 bases from V and 2 bases from J, with 13 bases between. Full variable domain (missing parts from reference TRBV18 and TRBJ2-2): NAGVMQNPRHLVRRRGQEARLRCSPMKGHSHVYWYRQLPEEGLKFMVYLQKENIIDESGMPKERFSAEFPKEGPSILRIQQVVRGDSAAYFCASSPRTGSNTGELFFGEGSRLTVL.

The table lists this clonotype with a few counts. V and J are TRBV5-1 and TRBJ2-1, with 11 bases fitting TRBD2. Germline lookup yields CDR1 SGHRS and CDR2 YFSETQ. The CDR3 length is 17 residues. After removal of 1 base from V and 6 bases from J, the junction contained 9 bases not matched to a gene. CDR3 region: CASSLRSTSGALNEQFF. The CDR3 DNA follows: TGCGCCAGCAGCTTGAGGTCGACTAGCGGGGCCCTCAATGAGCAGTTCTTC.

The table lists this clonotype with a few counts. The chain employs TRBV7-3 and TRBJ2-7; D perhaps matches TRBD1 (5 bases). CDR1 and CDR2 from the germline V gene are SGHTA and FQGTGA. V lost 1 base and J 4 bases, leaving 14 bases between the germline ends. The CDR3 loop spans 15 amino acids. The CDR3 sequence: CASSLNGAIGYEQYF. CDR3 in DNA: TGTGCCAGCAGCTTAAATGGGGCCATTGGGTACGAGCAGTACTTC. The variable domain in full, completed from reference TRBV7-3 and TRBJ2-7, reads GAGVSQTPSNKVTEKGKYVELRCDPISGHTALYWYRQSLGQGPEFLIYFQGTGAADDSGLPNDRFFAVRPEGSVSTLKIQRTERGDSAVYLCASSLNGAIGYEQYFGPGTRLTVT.

The chain joins TRBV9 to TRBJ1-1; D is ambiguous. Looked up from germline, CDR1 is SGDLS and CDR2 is YYNGEE. Trimming took 6 bases from V and 4 from J, leaving 19 bases between them. The CDR3 is 15 residues long. Here the CDR3 DNA reads TGTGCCAGCACCCGAACCGTCACTTGGGGCACTGAAGCTTTCTTT. As protein: CASTRTVTWGTEAFF.

This clonotype was detected many times. This chain joins TRBV7-9 and TRBJ2-3; 8 nucleotides line up with TRBD2. V lost 5 bases and J lost 1; bases outside the gene matches: 5. In germline, CDR1 is SEHNR, CDR2 FQNEAQ (reference sequence). CDR3 size: 15 residues. In DNA form, the CDR3 reads TGTGCCAGCAGCCCGAGCGGGAGTGGCACAGATACGCAGTATTTT. It yields the protein CASSPSGSGTDTQYF.

The sample holds a few counts of this clonotype. The rearrangement uses TRBV2 and TRBJ1-1, with D perhaps TRBD1 (5 bases). This CDR3 is built from 15 residues. Per the germline V gene, CDR1 is SNHLY and CDR2 is FYNNEI. Trimming removed 4 bases at V and 3 bases at J, with 15 bases between. This CDR3 reads CASSAQAGADTEAFF. In nucleotides, the CDR3 is TGTGCCAGCAGTGCCCAAGCCGGGGCAGACACTGAAGCTTTCTTT.

The J gene is TRBJ2-7, the V gene TRBV6-1; 16 positions match TRBD2. The CDR3 length is 16 residues. From germline, CDR1 is MNHNS and CDR2 SASEGT. V was pared by 9 bases and J by 4 bases, with 9 bases of the junction left unmatched. The CDR3 sequence is CARGGTSGGAGYEQYF. The DNA of the CDR3 is TGTGCCAGGGGAGGGACTAGCGGGGGGGCTGGTTACGAGCAGTACTTC.

Comment on this clonotype: A much larger clone lies a single base off, so this may be a read error. This sequence joins TRBV6-5 and TRBJ2-3; D is ambiguous. The germline V gene has CDR1 MNHEY and CDR2 SVGAGI. The CDR3 runs to 17 residues. CDR3 sequence: CAGSYSPTEPNTDTQYF. The CDR3, as DNA: TGTGCCGGCAGTTACTCCCCGACCGAACCAAACACAGATACGCAGTATTTT.

Many counts were recorded for this clonotype. The chain has TRBV7-9 and TRBJ2-3; TRBD2 aligns across 8 bases. Looked up from germline, CDR1 is SEHNR and CDR2 is FQNEAQ (reference sequence). Trimming cost V 5 bases and J 4 bases; bases outside gene matches: 8. There are 15 residues in the CDR3. The CDR3 region has the DNA TGTGCCAGCAGCGCGAGCGGGAGAGGAGCAGATACGCAGTATTTT. This sequence encodes CASSASGRGADTQYF.

This clonotype was seen ten or more times. The J gene is TRBJ2-1, the V gene TRBV6-2 or TRBV6-3; D is undetermined. Germline CDR1 MNHEY, CDR2 SVGEGT. The germline V and J ends were trimmed by 5 bases and 1 base, with 12 bases remaining between them. The CDR3 totals 15 residues. DNA for the CDR3: TGTGCCAGCAGTCTCTCGGAGAGGTCCTACAATGAGCAGTTCTTC. It codes for CASSLSERSYNEQFF.

In this sample, this clonotype turned up many times. V gene TRBV6-2 or TRBV6-3 combines with J gene TRBJ1-1; D is undetermined. The germline gives CDR1 MNHEY, CDR2 SVGEGT. V shed 3 bases and J shed 0 bases, with 11 bases lying between them. This CDR3 is built from 15 residues. CDR3 in DNA: TGTGCCAGCAGTTATTTACGAGGGATGAACACTGAAGCTTTCTTT. Translating gives CASSYLRGMNTEAFF.

This clonotype was recorded many times. V usage is TRBV2 and J usage is TRBJ1-6; the D is unclear. V was shortened by 5 bases and J by 7 bases, with 15 bases between the two germline ends. Germline V CDR1 and CDR2: SNHLY, FYNNEI. The CDR3 covers 15 residues. The CDR3: CASSPRTASNSPLHF. CDR3 sequence (DNA): TGTGCCAGCAGTCCTAGGACGGCTTCAAATTCACCCCTCCACTTT.

This clonotype turned up a few times. This chain links TRBV7-3 with TRBJ2-2; TRBD2 matches 10 bases. Germline assignment: CDR1 SGHTA and CDR2 FQGTGA. V shed 2 bases, J shed 4 bases, and the junction held 4 bases outside the gene matches. The CDR3 sequence is 16 residues long. The CDR3 bases are TGTGCCAGCAGCTTAGGGACTAGCGTGAGCACCGGGGAGCTGTTTTTT. This gives the protein CASSLGTSVSTGELFF.

In the case of this clonotype: A clone one base away is much larger, so this may be a read error. This chain uses TRBV2 with TRBJ2-3; 9 positions match TRBD2. Germline V gives CDR1 SNHLY, CDR2 FYNNEI. CDR3 size: 17 residues. V lost 2 bases, J lost 2 bases, and 8 bases stayed unmatched. The CDR3 DNA sequence: TGTGCCAGCAGTGAACCGTTGATAGCGGGGGCCACAGATACGCAGTATTTT. Its protein product is CASSEPLIAGATDTQYF.

This clonotype was seen more than once but under ten times. This sequence joins TRBV5-1 and TRBJ2-1; the D is unclear. The germline V and J ends were trimmed by 2 bases and 0 bases, with 9 bases remaining between them. Germline CDR1 is SGHRS and CDR2 is YFSETQ. This CDR3 comprises 15 residues. In DNA form, the CDR3 reads TGCGCCAGCAGCTTAAGTTACAGCTCCTACAATGAGCAGTTCTTC. Protein sequence: CASSLSYSSYNEQFF.